Listed below are T cell receptor beta chains from one sample, sequenced in a study of technical replicates of blood from a few donors. Produced via immunoSEQ multiplex PCR; TCRdb's table is partial and in-frame only. The repertoire holds tens of thousands of clones, more than 85% seen once, with about 4.5% in the top ten. The sequencing sample was made of PBMCs. These receptors all come from a human donor in good health. Some clones in this sample may be carry-over from other donors' samples. Each CDR3 is given with its conserved first and last residue. A D gene is named only where the DNA matches it firmly. Size values are once, few and many counts, or a class for expanded clones, and some rows have none.

cdr3_nt cdr3_aa j_call v_call clone_size d_call
TGTGCCAGCAGCTTCGTGGCCTTGGGCTCCTCACCCCTCCACTTT CASSFVALGSSPLHF TRBJ1-6 TRBV5-5 once NA
TGCAGCGTTGAAACCGACTTCGGAGCAGCCGGGGAGCTGTTTTTT CSVETDFGAAGELFF TRBJ2-2 TRBV29-1 NA NA
TGTGCCAGCAGCTCAACAGGGGGTTGGGACACTGAAGCTTTCTTT CASSSTGGWDTEAFF TRBJ1-1 TRBV7-9 NA TRBD1
TGTGCCAGCAGCAAAACTCCGGGACTAGCGGGGGGACAAGAGACCCAGTACTTC CASSKTPGLAGGQETQYF TRBJ2-5 TRBV7-8 NA TRBD2
TGCGCCAGCAGCCAAAGGGACAGTCAAGAGACCCAGTACTTC CASSQRDSQETQYF TRBJ2-5 TRBV4-1 NA TRBD1
TGCGCCAGCAGCTTGGGGCGGGCGGGGGGACGCACAGATACGCAGTATTTT CASSLGRAGGRTDTQYF TRBJ2-3 TRBV5-1 NA TRBD2
TGTGCCAGCAGTGGGGGGAGGGGCTCATTGCAGTTCTTC CASSGGRGSLQFF TRBJ2-1 TRBV5-6 NA TRBD2
TGTGCCTGGTTAGCGGGACTTGGCACAGATACGCAGTATTTT CAWLAGLGTDTQYF TRBJ2-3 TRBV30 NA TRBD2
TGTGCCAGCAGCTTCACACTAGCGGGAGCGGCGAGGGAGCAGTACTTC CASSFTLAGAAREQYF TRBJ2-7 TRBV5-6 NA TRBD2
TGTGCCAGCGGGACAGGGGGGCCCTCGGCGCGACTAGCGGGGATGTTCTTC CASGTGGPSARLAGMFF TRBJ2-1 TRBV2 NA NA
TGTGCCAGCAGCAGGGACAGAGACTACGAGCAGTACTTC CASSRDRDYEQYF TRBJ2-7 TRBV7-2 few TRBD1
TGTGCCAGCAGCTTATCGACAGACGAAAAACTGTTTTTT CASSLSTDEKLFF TRBJ1-4 TRBV7-2 NA NA
TGTGCCACCAGCAGCCACAGGGGCAATCAGCCCCAGCATTTT CATSSHRGNQPQHF TRBJ1-5 TRBV15 NA NA
TGTGCCAGCAGTATGGGACTAGCGGGCACCGGGGAGCTGTTTTTT CASSMGLAGTGELFF TRBJ2-2 TRBV2 NA TRBD2
TGCGCCAGCAGTAGCGGATACTCCTACGAGCAGTACTTC CASSSGYSYEQYF TRBJ2-7 TRBV10-2 NA NA
TGCGCCAGCAGCCCCGGGACTTCCAAAGGGCAGCCCCAGCATTTT CASSPGTSKGQPQHF TRBJ1-5 TRBV5-1 NA NA
TGTGCCTGGAGTGTGGGGAGAGCCTACGAGCAGTACTTC CAWSVGRAYEQYF TRBJ2-7 TRBV30 NA NA
TGTGCCATCAGTGACGGGGGGACTGTCTCCTACAATGAGCAGTTCTTC CAISDGGTVSYNEQFF TRBJ2-1 TRBV10-3 NA TRBD2
TGCGCCAGCAGCCCCTTAGCGGGGGTCGGGAATGAGCAGTTCTTC CASSPLAGVGNEQFF TRBJ2-1 TRBV5-1 NA TRBD2
TGTGCCAGTAGTATTATAGCCCAGCCCCAGCATTTT CASSIIAQPQHF TRBJ1-5 TRBV19 NA NA
TGTGCCACCAGCGGTCCGGGACAGGGAACTGTCAATGAGCAGTTCTTC CATSGPGQGTVNEQFF TRBJ2-1 TRBV15 NA TRBD1
TGTGCCAGCAGCTTACAGTCAGGCTCAGCCTACGAGCAGTACTTC CASSLQSGSAYEQYF TRBJ2-7 TRBV7-3 NA NA
TGCGCCAGCAGCCATCTCCCAGGACAGTCGAGGGACACTGAAGCTTTCTTT CASSHLPGQSRDTEAFF TRBJ1-1 TRBV4-1 many NA
TGTGCCAGCAGCCCGGGACAGCCGAACACTGAAGCTTTCTTT CASSPGQPNTEAFF TRBJ1-1 TRBV28 once TRBD1
TGTGCCAGCAGCTTCGGGGGTCGGAATTCACCCCTCCACTTT CASSFGGRNSPLHF TRBJ1-6 TRBV7-6 NA NA
TGTGCCAGCACCTCGCCGGTGGGGCGGCCTTACGAGCAGTACTTC CASTSPVGRPYEQYF TRBJ2-7 TRBV7-2 NA NA
TGTGCCAGTAGTCCCGGGGACAGACCCACTAACTATGGCTACACCTTC CASSPGDRPTNYGYTF TRBJ1-2 TRBV19 NA TRBD1
TGCGCCAGCAGCACGGGACAGGGGGCGGCTGGAAACACCATATATTTT CASSTGQGAAGNTIYF TRBJ1-3 TRBV5-1 once TRBD1
TGTGCCAGCAGCCCCTATACCCATGAGCAGTTCTTC CASSPYTHEQFF TRBJ2-1 TRBV14 NA NA
TGCGCCAGCAGCCCGGGGGCCTATAATTCACCCCTCCACTTT CASSPGAYNSPLHF TRBJ1-6 TRBV4-3 NA NA
TGTGCCAGCAGTCTGGTAGGGGGTGGAAACACCATATATTTT CASSLVGGGNTIYF TRBJ1-3 TRBV7-9 NA NA
TGTGCCAGTAGTATTGCCAGGGGAGATGGCTACACCTTC CASSIARGDGYTF TRBJ1-2 TRBV19 NA NA
TGTGCCAGCAGCTCGTCCCCAGGGGAGTCTTCACCCCTCCACTTT CASSSSPGESSPLHF TRBJ1-6 TRBV5-5 once NA
TGTGCCAGCAGCTTTGATAGCGGGAGTTCTTACGAGCAGTACTTC CASSFDSGSSYEQYF TRBJ2-7 TRBV5-4 NA TRBD2
TGTGCCAGCAGCGAACTAGCGGGGGGGCAGTATTTT CASSELAGGQYF TRBJ2-3 TRBV7-2 NA TRBD2
TGTGCCAGCAGCGCAACCCTAGCGGGTCCCGCTAACTATGGCTACACCTTC CASSATLAGPANYGYTF TRBJ1-2 TRBV27 NA NA
TGTGCCAGCAGCACCCGGGGGGGCGATGAAAAACTGTTTTTT CASSTRGGDEKLFF TRBJ1-4 TRBV7-2 NA NA
TGTGCCAGCAGCCCCGACAGGGGGATCTACGAGCAGTACTTC CASSPDRGIYEQYF TRBJ2-7 TRBV11-1 few TRBD1
TGTGCCAGCAGCTTAGTCCGGGGGTATAATTCACCCCTCCACTTT CASSLVRGYNSPLHF TRBJ1-6 TRBV11-2 NA NA
TGTGCCAGCAGCCAGACCGGGGGATATACGCAGTATTTT CASSQTGGYTQYF TRBJ2-3 TRBV7-3 NA NA
TGCGCCAGCAGCCAGGCTTCCGGGGGATACTACGAGCAGTACTTC CASSQASGGYYEQYF TRBJ2-7 TRBV4-3 NA NA
TGTGCCAGCTCACCGGGACAAAATTCCTACAATGAGCAGTTCTTC CASSPGQNSYNEQFF TRBJ2-1 TRBV18 NA NA
TGTGCCACCAGCAGAGAACAGGCGAACACTGAAGCTTTCTTT CATSREQANTEAFF TRBJ1-1 TRBV15 NA NA
TGCAGCGTCAACAGGGGAAACTATGGCTACACCTTC CSVNRGNYGYTF TRBJ1-2 TRBV29-1 NA TRBD1
TGCGCCAGCACCCCGGTAGGGGCTTACAATGAGCAGTTCTTC CASTPVGAYNEQFF TRBJ2-1 TRBV5-1 NA NA
TGTGCCTGGAAGATCAGGGGAGTTCAGAACACTGAAGCTTTCTTT CAWKIRGVQNTEAFF TRBJ1-1 TRBV30 NA NA
TGTGCCAGCAGTTATGCGGGAGCGTACGAGCAGTACTTC CASSYAGAYEQYF TRBJ2-7 TRBV6-5 NA TRBD2